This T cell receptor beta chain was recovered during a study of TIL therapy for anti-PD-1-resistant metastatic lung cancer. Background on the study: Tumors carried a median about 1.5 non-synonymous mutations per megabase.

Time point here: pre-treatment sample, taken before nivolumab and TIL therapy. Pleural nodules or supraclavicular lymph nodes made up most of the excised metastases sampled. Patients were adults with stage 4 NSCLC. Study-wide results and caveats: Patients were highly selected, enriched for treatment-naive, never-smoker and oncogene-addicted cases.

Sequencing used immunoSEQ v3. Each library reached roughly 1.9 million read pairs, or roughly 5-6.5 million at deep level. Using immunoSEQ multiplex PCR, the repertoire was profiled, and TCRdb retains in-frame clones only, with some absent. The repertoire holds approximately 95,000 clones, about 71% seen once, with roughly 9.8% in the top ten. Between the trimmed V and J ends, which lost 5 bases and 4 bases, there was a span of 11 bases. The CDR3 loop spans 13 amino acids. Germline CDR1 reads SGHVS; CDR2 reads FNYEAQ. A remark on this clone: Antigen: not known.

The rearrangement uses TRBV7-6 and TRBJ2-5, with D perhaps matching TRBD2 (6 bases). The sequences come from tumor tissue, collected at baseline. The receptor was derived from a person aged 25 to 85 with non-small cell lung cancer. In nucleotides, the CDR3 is TGTGCCAGCAGCACGAGACTAGTAGAGACCCAGTACTTC. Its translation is CASSTRLVETQYF.